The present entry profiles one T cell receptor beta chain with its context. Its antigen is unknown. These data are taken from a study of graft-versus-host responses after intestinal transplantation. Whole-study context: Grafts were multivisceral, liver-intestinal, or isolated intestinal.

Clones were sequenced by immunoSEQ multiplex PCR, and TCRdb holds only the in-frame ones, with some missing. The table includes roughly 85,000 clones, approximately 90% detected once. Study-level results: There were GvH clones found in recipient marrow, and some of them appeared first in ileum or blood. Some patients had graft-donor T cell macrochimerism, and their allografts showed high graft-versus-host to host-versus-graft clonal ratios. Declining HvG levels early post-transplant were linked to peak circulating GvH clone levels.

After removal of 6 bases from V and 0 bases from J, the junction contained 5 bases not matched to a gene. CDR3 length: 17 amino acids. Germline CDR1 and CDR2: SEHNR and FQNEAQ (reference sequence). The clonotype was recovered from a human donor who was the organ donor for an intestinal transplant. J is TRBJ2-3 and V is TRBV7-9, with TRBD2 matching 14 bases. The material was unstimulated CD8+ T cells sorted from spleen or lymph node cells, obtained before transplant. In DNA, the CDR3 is TGTGCCAGCAGGGGGACTAGCGGGAGCATAAGCACAGATACGCAGTATTTT. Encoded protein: CASRGTSGSISTDTQYF.